This T cell receptor (beta chain) was obtained from a study of T cell responses to AZD1222 COVID-19 vaccine. As for the study in general: Second doses at about 4 or about 12 weeks were pooled. General study results and limits: Possibly, clonal diversity was underestimated; donors were largely white British and included more females.

Comment on this clone: What it binds is unknown.

Germline V gene sequence: CDR1 SGDLS, CDR2 YYNGEE. CDR3 length equals 16 residues. J lost 1 base, V lost 2 bases, and 6 bases had no gene match. Profiling relied on immunoSEQ multiplex PCR, and the TCRdb table lists in-frame clones only, not all of them. The sample shows fewer than 200,000 clones, around nine tenths of them seen only once. The TCR sequence derives from an adult in good health. The chain has TRBV9 and TRBJ2-5; the match to TRBD2 covers 9 bases. The sample consisted of peripheral blood, taken on day 0 of AZD1222 vaccination. The CDR3, as DNA: TGTGCCAGCAGCGTGGAAGGGACTAGCAGCCAAGAGACCCAGTACTTC. It translates to CASSVEGTSSQETQYF.